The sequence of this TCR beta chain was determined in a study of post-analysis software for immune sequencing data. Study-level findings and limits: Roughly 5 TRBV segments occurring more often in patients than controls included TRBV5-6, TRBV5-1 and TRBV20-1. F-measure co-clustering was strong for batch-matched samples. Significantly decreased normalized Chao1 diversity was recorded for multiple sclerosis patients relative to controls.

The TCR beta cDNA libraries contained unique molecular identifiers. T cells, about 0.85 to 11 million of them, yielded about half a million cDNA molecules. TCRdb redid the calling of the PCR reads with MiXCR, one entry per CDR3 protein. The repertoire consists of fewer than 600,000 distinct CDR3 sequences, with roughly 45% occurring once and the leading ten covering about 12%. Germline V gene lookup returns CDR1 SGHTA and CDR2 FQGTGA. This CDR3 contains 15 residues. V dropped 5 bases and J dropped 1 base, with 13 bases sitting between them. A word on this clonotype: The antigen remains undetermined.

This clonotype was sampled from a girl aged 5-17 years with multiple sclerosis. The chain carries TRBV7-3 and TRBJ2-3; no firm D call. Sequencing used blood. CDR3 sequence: CASSARLTGTDTQYF. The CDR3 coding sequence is TGTGCCAGCAGCGCCAGGTTAACAGGCACAGATACGCAGTATTTT.